One sample yielded the 29 T cell receptor beta chains listed below, sequenced in a study of early T cells in non-severe SARS-CoV-2 infection. MiXCR was run by TCRdb on the 5' RACE reads, yielding one entry per CDR3 protein. The sample yields about 70,000 distinct CDR3 sequences, roughly 10% seen once. Source material: whole blood. Source of these receptors: an adult who was a healthcare worker with PCR-confirmed SARS-CoV-2 infection or an uninfected control (not recorded which).

In its sample, this clonotype was seen many times. The rearrangement links TRBV20-1 to TRBJ2-2; 11 bases fit TRBD2. Germline V CDR1 and CDR2: DFQATT, SNEGSKA (reference sequence). V shed 5 bases, J shed 6 bases, and the junction held 5 bases outside the gene matches. The CDR3 spans 14 residues. The CDR3 sequence is CSADSGGAAGELFF. The CDR3 DNA follows: TGCAGTGCTGATAGCGGGGGGGCTGCCGGGGAGCTGTTTTTT.

The V call is TRBV10-1, the J call TRBJ2-3; TRBD2 might be the D (6 bases). Germline loops: CDR1 WNHNN, CDR2 SYGVQD (reference sequence). The CDR3 is 15 residues long. Deletions cut 0 bases from V and 8 bases from J, with 15 bases between. CDR3 protein: CASSESGLASATQYF. CDR3 DNA sequence: TGCGCCAGCAGTGAGTCGGGTCTAGCGTCGGCTACGCAGTATTTT.

In its sample, this clonotype was seen many times. The rearrangement links TRBV6-5 to TRBJ1-5; D possibly corresponds to TRBD1 (5 bases). V lost 0 bases to trimming and J lost 5 bases, with 8 bases between them. The CDR3 extends over 14 amino acids. Germline CDR1 and CDR2: MNHEY and SVGAGI. CDR3 region: CASSYSGGDQPQHF. The CDR3 DNA is TGTGCCAGCAGTTACTCGGGGGGGGATCAGCCCCAGCATTTT.

This clonotype turned up a few times. The chain uses TRBV19 and TRBJ2-3; TRBD2 is a possible D gene (5 bases). The CDR3 spans 14 residues. The germline gives CDR1 LNHDA, CDR2 SQIVND (reference sequence). V was shortened by 7 bases and J by 0 bases, with 11 bases between the two germline ends. In nucleotides, the CDR3 is TGTGCCAGTACCGAGGGATGGAGCACAGATACGCAGTATTTT. It translates to CASTEGWSTDTQYF.

In its sample, this clonotype was seen a few times. V gene TRBV7-9 combines with J gene TRBJ2-5; D gene unclear. There are 16 residues in the CDR3. CDR1 is SEHNR and CDR2 is FQNEAQ in the germline V gene (reference sequence). The V gene lost 5 bases and the J gene lost 4 bases, with 20 bases spanning the gap. CDR3 sequence: CASSRRGMERAETQYF. CDR3 coding DNA: TGTGCCAGCAGCCGCCGTGGGATGGAACGAGCAGAGACCCAGTACTTC.

This rearrangement joins TRBV30 to TRBJ1-1; D remains ambiguous. Germline loops: CDR1 GTSNPN, CDR2 SVGIG (reference sequence). Deletions cut 2 bases from V and 1 base from J, with 14 bases between. There are 15 residues in the CDR3. Written as DNA, the CDR3 is TGTGCCTGGAGTTTGAGACCTGGCTGGAACACTGAAGCTTTCTTT. It specifies CAWSLRPGWNTEAFF.

This clonotype was counted at least ten times. CDR3 nucleotides: TGTGCCATCAGTGAGCGTAGCGGGGAGCTGGATGAGCAGTTCTTC. This translates into CAISERSGELDEQFF. The gene calls are TRBV10-3 and TRBJ2-1; 8 bases line up with TRBD2. Germline lookup yields CDR1 ENHRY and CDR2 SYGVKD. The CDR3 covers 15 residues. J gave up 8 bases and V 2 bases, and 8 bases lay outside the gene matches.

This clonotype was seen a few times. V and J are TRBV4-2 and TRBJ1-1, with a weak D call TRBD1 (5 bases). The CDR3 spans 18 residues. V was pared by 0 bases and J by 0 bases, with 17 bases between. Germline CDR1 LGHNA, CDR2 YNFKEQ. The CDR3 nucleotides are TGTGCCAGCAGCCAAGAGCAGGGCACAAGCTCCATGAACACTGAAGCTTTCTTT. This translates into CASSQEQGTSSMNTEAFF.

V usage is TRBV7-2 and J usage is TRBJ2-5; TRBD1 is a possible D gene (6 bases). Germline CDR1 SGHTA, CDR2 FQGNSA. V was pared by 5 bases and J by 2 bases, with 9 bases between. The CDR3 runs to 13 residues. DNA of the CDR3: TGTGCCAGCAGCCCCGACAGGCAAGAGACCCAGTACTTC. Its translation: CASSPDRQETQYF.

The chain has TRBV3-1 and TRBJ1-1; D is ambiguous. This CDR3 spans 13 amino acids. Deletions cut 3 bases from V and 13 bases from J, with 18 bases between. Germline V lookup: CDR1 LGHDT, CDR2 YNNKEL (reference sequence). Here the CDR3 reads CASSQTDNRVGFF. In nucleotides, the CDR3 is TGTGCCAGCAGCCAGACCGACAACCGCGTCGGTTTCTTT.

The chain has TRBV27 and TRBJ1-5; maybe TRBD1 (6 bases). Per germline, CDR1 MNHEY and CDR2 SMNVEV (reference sequence). The CDR3 is 14 amino acids. Trimming took off 5 bases at V and 9 bases at J, with 17 bases between the two ends. CDR3 in DNA: TGTGCCAGCAGTACAGTACAGGGTGTTGGGCCCCAGCATTTT. Its protein product is CASSTVQGVGPQHF.

This clonotype turned up a few times. The chain carries TRBV24-1 and TRBJ2-3; no firm D call. The CDR3 runs 12 residues. Germline loops: CDR1 KGHDR, CDR2 SFDVKD. Deletions cut 6 bases from V and 1 base from J, with 4 bases between. The CDR3 reads CATSPGTDTQYF. The CDR3, as DNA: TGTGCCACCAGTCCAGGCACAGATACGCAGTATTTT.

This clonotype has just a few counts. The chain employs TRBV11-2 and TRBJ2-7, with 9 bases identical to TRBD1. The CDR3 loop spans 14 amino acids. The V segment lost 4 bases and the J segment 1 base; nucleotides outside the gene matches: 2. The germline CDR1 and CDR2 sequences are SGHAT and FQNNGV. The CDR3 sequence: CASSSGTGSYEQYF. Here the CDR3 DNA reads TGTGCCAGCAGCTCGGGGACAGGGTCCTACGAGCAGTACTTC.

As for this clonotype: A much larger clone is a single base away; this may be a read error. V usage is TRBV5-1 and J usage is TRBJ1-2, with D unresolved. The CDR3 extends over 12 amino acids. V was clipped by 2 bases and J by 6 bases, with 8 bases between them. The germline V gene encodes CDR1 SGHRS and CDR2 YFSETQ. The CDR3: CASSFGNDGYTF. CDR3 nucleotide sequence: TGCGCCAGCAGCTTTGGGAACGATGGCTACACCTTC. Combining the CDR3 with reference TRBV5-1 and TRBJ1-2 gives the whole variable domain KAGVTQTPRYLIKTRGQQVTLSCSPISGHRSVSWYQQTPGQGLQFLFEYFSETQRNKGNFPGRFSGRQFSNSRSEMNVSTLELGDSALYLCASSFGNDGYTFGSGTRLTVV.

This clonotype was recorded at least ten times. The CDR3 is CASSLGISNQPQHF. DNA for the CDR3: TGTGCCAGCAGCCTAGGCATTTCTAATCAGCCCCAGCATTTT. This chain uses TRBV7-8 with TRBJ1-5; D remains unclear. Germline assignment: CDR1 SGHVS and CDR2 FQNEAQ. This CDR3 region has 14 residues. Trimming shortened V by 5 bases and J by 4 bases, and 12 bases separated the two germline ends.

This clonotype was recorded a few times. The rearrangement uses TRBV6-2 or TRBV6-3 and TRBJ2-1; TRBD2 matches at 16 bases. CDR3 size: 17 residues. Losses at the gene ends were 2 bases for V and 9 bases for J; bases not matched to a gene: 7. Germline V CDR1 and CDR2: MNHEY, SVGEGT. CDR3 DNA sequence: TGTGCCAGCAGTTACGGTGAGGGACTAGCGGGGGGGATTGAGCAGTTCTTC. It specifies CASSYGEGLAGGIEQFF.

This clonotype was observed many times. The genes are TRBV12-3 or TRBV12-4 and TRBJ1-6; D remains ambiguous. Between the trimmed V and J ends, which lost 2 bases and 5 bases, there was a span of 7 bases. The CDR3 spans 14 residues. The CDR3 sequence is CASSLWQDNSPLHF. As DNA, the CDR3 is TGTGCCAGCAGTTTATGGCAGGATAATTCACCCCTCCACTTT.

This clonotype was observed at least ten times. V usage is TRBV12-3 or TRBV12-4 and J usage is TRBJ2-3; tentative D call: TRBD1 (6 bases). The CDR3 spans 16 residues. Trimming left V 6 bases short and J 2 bases short, with 18 bases between. DNA of the CDR3: TGTGCCAGCAGGCCGCCGGGACATACTTTCACAGATACGCAGTATTTT. Its translation is CASRPPGHTFTDTQYF.

This clonotype was picked up many times. The CDR3 nucleotides are TGTGCCAGTACTCCCGGCGGGGGAACCGGGGAGCTGTTTTTT. It yields the protein CASTPGGGTGELFF. This rearrangement joins TRBV19 to TRBJ2-2, with 7 bases fitting TRBD2. The CDR3 contains 14 residues. V shed 7 bases and J 5 bases; nucleotides not matched to a gene: 7. CDR1 is LNHDA and CDR2 is SQIVND in the germline V gene (reference sequence).

This clonotype was counted many times. The chain carries TRBV20-1 and TRBJ2-7, with D possibly being TRBD1 (6 bases). The CDR3 totals 14 residues. The germline V and J ends were trimmed by 6 bases and 0 bases, with 15 bases remaining between them. Germline V lookup: CDR1 DFQATT, CDR2 SNEGSKA (reference sequence). CDR3 loop: CSARGRQSSYEQYF. The CDR3 DNA is TGCAGTGCCAGGGGACGCCAAAGCTCCTACGAGCAGTACTTC.

In its sample, this clonotype was seen a few times. The chain employs TRBV29-1 and TRBJ1-1; D is undetermined. Looked up from germline, CDR1 is SQVTM and CDR2 is ANQGSEA. Deletions cut 4 bases from V and 10 bases from J, with 13 bases between. This CDR3 spans 11 amino acids. CDR3: CSVGQDGSAFF. The CDR3, as DNA: TGCAGCGTTGGTCAGGACGGCTCAGCTTTCTTT. The full variable domain, with the rest looked up from reference TRBV29-1 and TRBJ1-1, is SAVISQKPSRDICQRGTSLTIQCQVDSQVTMMFWYRQQPGQSLTLIATANQGSEATYESGFVIDKFPISRPNLTFSTLTVSNMSPEDSSIYLCSVGQDGSAFFGQGTRLTVV.

This clonotype was seen only a few times. V and J are TRBV12-3 or TRBV12-4 and TRBJ1-3; no clear D. This CDR3 is 13 amino acids long. With 9 bases removed from V and 4 bases from J, the gap between germline ends came to 13 bases. The CDR3 DNA reads as TGTGCCAGTGGATTATCGGGGGGAAACACCATATATTTT. It codes for CASGLSGGNTIYF.

This clonotype was seen only once. The chain recombines TRBV5-1 with TRBJ2-2, with D possibly matching TRBD1 (6 bases). The V gene's germline CDR1 is SGHRS and CDR2 YFSETQ. V was clipped by 4 bases and J by 7 bases, with 20 bases between them. This CDR3 comprises 16 residues. CDR3 DNA: TGCGCCAGCAGCACCAACAGGGCCGGACCGAACGGGGAGCTGTTTTTT. It specifies CASSTNRAGPNGELFF.

The V and J genes are TRBV20-1 and TRBJ2-5, with 10 bases identical to TRBD2. This CDR3 is 17 amino acids long. With V trimmed by 6 bases and J by 4 bases, 17 bases remained unmatched. Germline CDR1 is DFQATT and CDR2 is SNEGSKA (reference sequence). For the CDR3, the DNA is TGCAGTGCCATACAAGGGACTAGCGAATTATTGGGAGAGACCCAGTACTTC. Translating gives CSAIQGTSELLGETQYF.

The chain uses TRBV5-1 and TRBJ1-1; D unresolved. V was clipped by 0 bases and J by 0 bases, with 6 bases between them. CDR1 SGHRS and CDR2 YFSETQ come from the germline V gene. This CDR3 has 14 amino acids. The CDR3 sequence: CASSLEDLNTEAFF. The CDR3 DNA reads as TGCGCCAGCAGCTTGGAGGACCTGAACACTGAAGCTTTCTTT.

This clonotype was detected a few times. This chain uses TRBV4-3 with TRBJ2-2; D unclear. The CDR3 has 16 amino acids. V lost 0 bases, J lost 1 base, and 9 bases lay in between. Germline V gene data show CDR1 as LGHNA and CDR2 as YSLEER. The CDR3 bases are TGCGCCAGCAGCCAAGACAGAATTATGAACACCGGGGAGCTGTTTTTT. Translating it yields CASSQDRIMNTGELFF.

This chain uses TRBV7-9 with TRBJ1-3, with D unclear. With 5 bases removed from V and 0 bases from J, the gap between germline ends came to 14 bases. The V gene's germline CDR1 is SEHNR and CDR2 FQNEAQ (reference sequence). CDR3 length: 16 residues. In DNA form, the CDR3 reads TGTGCCAGCAGCCCCTCCAGACACAACTCTGGAAACACCATATATTTT. Translating it yields CASSPSRHNSGNTIYF.

This clonotype was recorded only once. The chain couples TRBV7-2 to TRBJ2-7, with D perhaps TRBD2 (5 bases). The germline gives CDR1 SGHTA, CDR2 FQGNSA. The CDR3 extends over 15 amino acids. V shed 1 base and J shed 0 bases, with 10 bases lying between them. The chain's CDR3 is CASSLGATSSYEQYF. The CDR3 DNA follows: TGTGCCAGCAGCTTAGGGGCCACTAGCTCCTACGAGCAGTACTTC.

This clonotype appeared a few times. V and J are TRBV5-1 and TRBJ2-1; D is possibly TRBD2 (5 bases). This CDR3 has 13 amino acids. V gave up 2 bases and J gave up 9 bases, with 12 bases separating them. Germline assignment: CDR1 SGHRS and CDR2 YFSETQ. The CDR3 nucleotides read TGCGCCAGCAGCTTTACCATTGAGGGTGAGCAGTTCTTC. It is translated as CASSFTIEGEQFF.